This T cell receptor beta chain was sequenced during a study of radiotherapy plus CTLA-4 blockade in lung cancer. Study details: There were objective responses in 15% to 20% of patients, and approximately 30% had disease control.

Generated by immunoSEQ multiplex PCR, the TCRdb table keeps only in-frame clones and is missing some. The sample holds around 110,000 clones, 75% to 90% seen once. Study-wide results and caveats: Early blood T cell clone dynamics, with interferon-beta, were reported to best predict response. Expansion of tumor-derived TCR clones was observed in blood after radiotherapy plus ipilimumab.

It was focal radiation plus CTLA-4 blockade with ipilimumab that patients with chemo-refractory metastatic non-small-cell lung cancer received. The trim removed 0 bases at V and 0 bases at J, leaving 6 bases unmatched. The germline V gene has CDR1 ENHRY and CDR2 SYGVKD. The CDR3 sequence is 19 residues long. There are a few counts of this clone. No antigen is known for it. The material sequenced was peripheral blood, taken from a patient treated with radiotherapy plus ipilimumab. The origin of this receptor is a human donor with non-small cell lung cancer that progressed on radiotherapy plus ipilimumab. V gene TRBV10-3 combines with J gene TRBJ2-6, with TRBD1 identical over 9 bases. The CDR3 nucleotides are TGTGCCATCAGTGAGTCCCTGGGACAGGGCTCCTCTGGGGCCAACGTCCTGACTTTC. The encoded protein is CAISESLGQGSSGANVLTF.